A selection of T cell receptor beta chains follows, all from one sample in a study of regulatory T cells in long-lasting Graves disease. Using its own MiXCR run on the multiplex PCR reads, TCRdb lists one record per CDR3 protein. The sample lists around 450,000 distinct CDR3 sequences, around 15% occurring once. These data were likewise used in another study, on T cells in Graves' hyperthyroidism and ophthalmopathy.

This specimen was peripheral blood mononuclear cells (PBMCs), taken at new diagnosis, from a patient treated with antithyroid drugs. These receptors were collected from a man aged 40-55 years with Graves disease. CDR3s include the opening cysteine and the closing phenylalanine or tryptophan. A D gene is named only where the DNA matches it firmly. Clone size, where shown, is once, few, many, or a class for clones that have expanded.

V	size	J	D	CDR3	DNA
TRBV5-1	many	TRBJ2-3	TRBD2	CASRGGFSTDTQYF	TGCGCCAGCCGGGGGGGATTCAGCACAGATACGCAGTATTTT
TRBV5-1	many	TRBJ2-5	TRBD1	CASSLRQGGGKTQYF	TGCGCCAGCAGCTTGCGACAGGGTGGGGGCAAGACCCAGTACTTC
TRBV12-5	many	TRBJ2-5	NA	CASGTRPGAETQYF	TGTGCTAGTGGAACCAGGCCGGGCGCAGAGACCCAGTACTTC
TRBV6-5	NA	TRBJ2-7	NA	CASSYTGFTYEQYF	TGTGCCAGCAGTTACACAGGGTTCACCTACGAGCAGTACTTC
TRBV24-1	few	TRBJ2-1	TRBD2	CATSSGRYNEQFF	TGTGCCACCAGTAGCGGGAGGTACAATGAGCAGTTCTTC
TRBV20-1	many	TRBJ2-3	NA	CSASALSTDTQYF	TGCAGTGCTAGTGCACTTAGCACAGATACGCAGTATTTT
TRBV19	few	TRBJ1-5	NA	CASSIRMRTSNQPQHF	TGTGCCAGTAGTATTCGGATGCGGACTAGCAATCAGCCCCAGCATTTT
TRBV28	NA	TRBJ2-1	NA	CASGFSSFWSSYNEQFF	TGCGCCAGCGGTTTCTCCTCCTTTTGGAGCTCCTACAATGAGCAGTTCTTC
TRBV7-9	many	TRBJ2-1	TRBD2	CASSTAGTSGSGNEQFF	TGTGCCAGCAGCACAGCCGGGACTAGCGGGAGTGGGAATGAGCAGTTCTTC
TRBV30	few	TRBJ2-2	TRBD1	CAWSSTGALPPGELFF	TGTGCCTGGAGTTCGACAGGGGCGCTCCCCCCCGGGGAGCTGTTTTTT
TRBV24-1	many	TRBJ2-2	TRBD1	CATSDFTGTGRTGELFF	TGTGCCACCAGTGACTTTACCGGGACAGGGAGGACCGGGGAGCTGTTTTTT
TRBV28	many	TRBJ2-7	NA	CASSLPLFTGEQYF	TGTGCCAGCAGTTTACCGCTCTTTACCGGGGAGCAGTACTTC
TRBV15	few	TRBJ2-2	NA	CATSSPDKNTGELFF	TGTGCCACCAGCAGCCCGGACAAGAACACCGGGGAGCTGTTTTTT
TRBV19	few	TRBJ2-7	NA	CASSDWVSYEQYF	TGTGCCAGTAGTGACTGGGTCTCCTACGAGCAGTACTTC
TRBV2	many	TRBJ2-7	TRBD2	CASRGTSDYEQYF	TGTGCCAGCAGGGGGACTAGCGACTACGAGCAGTACTTC
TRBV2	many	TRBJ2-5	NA	CASSRRRETQYF	TGTGCCAGCAGTAGGCGTAGAGAGACCCAGTACTTC
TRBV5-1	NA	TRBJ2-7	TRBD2	CASSLDLAANYEQYF	TGCGCCAGCAGCTTGGATCTAGCGGCAAACTACGAGCAGTACTTC
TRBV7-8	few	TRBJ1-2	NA	CASSLKQGNYGYTF	TGTGCCAGCAGCTTAAAACAGGGCAACTATGGCTACACCTTC
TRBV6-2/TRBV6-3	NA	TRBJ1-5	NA	CASSYRQGHQPQHF	TGTGCCAGCAGTTACCGCCAGGGCCATCAGCCCCAGCATTTT
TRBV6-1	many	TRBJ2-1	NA	CASLLPGSYNEQFF	TGTGCCAGCCTCCTACCCGGCAGTTACAATGAGCAGTTCTTC
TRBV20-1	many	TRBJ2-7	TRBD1	CSASGTGKIYEQYF	TGCAGTGCTAGTGGGACAGGGAAAATCTACGAGCAGTACTTC
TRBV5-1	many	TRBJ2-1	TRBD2	CASRPQRETSSYNEQFF	TGCGCCAGCAGGCCCCAGCGGGAGACTTCCTCCTACAATGAGCAGTTCTTC
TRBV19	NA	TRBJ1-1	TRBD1	CASSIAIQGWNTEAFF	TGTGCCAGTAGTATAGCGATACAGGGGTGGAACACTGAAGCTTTCTTT
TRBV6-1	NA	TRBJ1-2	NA	CASIGSNYGYTF	TGTGCCAGCATCGGGAGCAACTATGGCTACACCTTC
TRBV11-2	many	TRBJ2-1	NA	CASSMSVWRASSYNEQFF	TGTGCCAGCAGCATGTCAGTTTGGCGGGCCAGCTCCTACAATGAGCAGTTCTTC
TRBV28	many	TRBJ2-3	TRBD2	CASSLWSLAGVLHTQYF	TGTGCCAGCAGTTTATGGTCACTAGCGGGAGTTTTACATACGCAGTATTTT
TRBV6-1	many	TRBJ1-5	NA	CASSEAQENQPQHF	TGTGCCAGCAGTGAAGCCCAGGAGAATCAGCCCCAGCATTTT
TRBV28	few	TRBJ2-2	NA	CATLNVAPGQAGELFF	TGTGCCACTCTAAATGTAGCCCCGGGTCAGGCCGGGGAGCTGTTTTTT
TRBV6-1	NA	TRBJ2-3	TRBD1	CASTIQGGDTQYF	TGTGCCAGCACTATACAGGGGGGAGATACGCAGTATTTT
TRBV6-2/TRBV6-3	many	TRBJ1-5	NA	CASSYARTRTHSNQPQHF	TGTGCCAGCAGTTACGCCAGGACCCGGACCCATAGCAATCAGCCCCAGCATTTT
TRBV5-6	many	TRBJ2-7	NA	CASSTQQGSYYEQYF	TGTGCCAGCAGCACGCAGCAAGGGAGCTACTACGAGCAGTACTTC
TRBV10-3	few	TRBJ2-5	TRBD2	CAISGLAGAQETQYF	TGTGCCATCAGTGGACTAGCGGGAGCACAAGAGACCCAGTACTTC
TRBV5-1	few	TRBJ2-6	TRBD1	CASSQGRQGAPGANVLTF	TGCGCCAGCAGCCAAGGTAGACAGGGGGCGCCCGGGGCCAACGTCCTGACTTTC
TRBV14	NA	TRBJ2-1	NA	CASSQDHDAEQFF	TGTGCCAGCAGCCAAGATCACGATGCTGAGCAGTTCTTC
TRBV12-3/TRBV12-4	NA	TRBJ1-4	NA	CASSPSDSNNEKLFF	TGTGCCAGCAGTCCATCGGACAGCAATAATGAAAAACTGTTTTTT
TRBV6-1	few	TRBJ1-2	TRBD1	CASRQGLDYGYTF	TGTGCCAGCAGACAGGGGTTGGACTATGGCTACACCTTC
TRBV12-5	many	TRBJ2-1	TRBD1	CASGLGGIRGQNEQFF	TGTGCTAGTGGTTTGGGGGGGATCAGGGGGCAAAATGAGCAGTTCTTC
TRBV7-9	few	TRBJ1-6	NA	CANSLERSPLHF	TGTGCCAACAGCTTAGAGAGGTCACCCCTCCACTTT
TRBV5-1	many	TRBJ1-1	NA	CASSMNTVNTEAFF	TGCGCCAGCAGCATGAACACGGTGAACACTGAAGCTTTCTTT
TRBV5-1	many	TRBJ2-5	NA	CASSFGVETQYF	TGCGCCAGCAGCTTCGGGGTAGAGACCCAGTACTTC
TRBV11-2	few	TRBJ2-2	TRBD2	CASSSVAGTSGEWGAGELFF	TGTGCCAGCAGCTCGGTAGCCGGGACTAGCGGGGAGTGGGGGGCCGGGGAGCTGTTTTTT
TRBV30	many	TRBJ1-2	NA	CAWSVLPNYGYTF	TGTGCCTGGAGTGTACTTCCTAACTATGGCTACACCTTC
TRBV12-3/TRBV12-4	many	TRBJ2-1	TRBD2	CASSFMTTSGYNEQFF	TGTGCCAGCAGTTTTATGACGACTAGCGGTTACAATGAGCAGTTCTTC
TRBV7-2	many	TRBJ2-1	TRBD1	CASSFGQGRFF	TGTGCCAGCAGCTTCGGACAGGGACGGTTCTTC
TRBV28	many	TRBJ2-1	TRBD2	CASSLLTSGNNEQFF	TGTGCCAGCAGTTTACTGACTAGCGGGAACAATGAGCAGTTCTTC
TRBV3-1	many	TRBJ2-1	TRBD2	CASSQRGLAGRQFF	TGTGCCAGCAGCCAACGGGGACTAGCGGGAAGGCAGTTCTTC
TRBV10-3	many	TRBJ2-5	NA	CAASGTKETQYF	TGTGCCGCCTCCGGGACAAAAGAGACCCAGTACTTC
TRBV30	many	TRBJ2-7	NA	CACLGFRSYEQYF	TGTGCCTGCCTGGGATTTCGCTCCTACGAGCAGTACTTC
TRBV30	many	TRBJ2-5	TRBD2	CAWSRGTSGQETQYF	TGTGCCTGGAGTAGGGGGACTAGCGGGCAAGAGACCCAGTACTTC
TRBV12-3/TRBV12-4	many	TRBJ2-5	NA	CASTEAPGTQYF	TGTGCCAGCACCGAAGCGCCGGGGACCCAGTACTTC
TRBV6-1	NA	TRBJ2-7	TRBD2	CASWSGTYEQYF	TGTGCCAGCTGGAGCGGGACCTACGAGCAGTACTTC
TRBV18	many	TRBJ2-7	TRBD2	CASSPTSGGANSYEQYF	TGTGCCAGCTCACCAACTAGCGGAGGGGCCAATTCCTACGAGCAGTACTTC
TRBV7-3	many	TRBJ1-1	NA	CASSLLGHPNTEAFF	TGTGCCAGCAGCTTACTGGGACACCCGAACACTGAAGCTTTCTTT